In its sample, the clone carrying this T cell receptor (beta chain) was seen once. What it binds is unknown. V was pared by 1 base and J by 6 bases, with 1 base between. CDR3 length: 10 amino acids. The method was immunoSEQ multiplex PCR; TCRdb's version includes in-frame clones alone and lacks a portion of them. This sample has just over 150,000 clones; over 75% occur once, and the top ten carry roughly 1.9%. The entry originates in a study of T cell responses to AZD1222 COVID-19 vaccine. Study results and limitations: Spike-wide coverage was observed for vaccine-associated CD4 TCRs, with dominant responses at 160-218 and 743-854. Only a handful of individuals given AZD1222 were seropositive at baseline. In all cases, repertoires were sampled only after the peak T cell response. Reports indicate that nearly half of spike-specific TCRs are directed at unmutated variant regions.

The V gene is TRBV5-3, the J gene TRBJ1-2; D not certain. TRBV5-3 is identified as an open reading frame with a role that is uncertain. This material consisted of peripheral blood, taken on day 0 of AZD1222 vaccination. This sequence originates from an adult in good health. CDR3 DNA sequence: TGTGCCAGAAGCTTGCATGGCTACACCTTC. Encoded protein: CARSLHGYTF.